This T cell receptor beta chain was sequenced for a study of blood T cell repertoires in COVID-19. Study overall: Acute and convalescent COVID-19 samples came from the United States, Italy and Spain.

There are a few counts of this clone. Seattle patients were enrolled while actively infected and followed longitudinally. Methods used by the authors: Amplification from reference gene primers served as the basis for estimated nucleated cell counts. Profiled with immunoSEQ multiplex PCR; TCRdb holds only in-frame clones, not every one. Clonal size and the V and J genes are those of that table, whereas D and trimming came from the DNA. Of 250,000 to 400,000 clones in the sample, around 89% are singletons; the top ten hold 1.5% to 2%. Germline V gene data show CDR1 as KGHSH and CDR2 as LQKENI. The CDR3 loop spans 12 amino acids. The ends were cut back, 7 bases at V and 7 bases at J, with 11 bases in the middle.

V is TRBV18 and J is TRBJ2-1, with TRBD2 as a possible D gene (5 bases). This sequence originates from a woman in her twenties or thirties with COVID-19, enrolled during active disease. The material sequenced was peripheral blood. This CDR3 reads CASFREGNEQFF. CDR3 nucleotides: TGTGCCAGCTTCCGAGAGGGAAATGAGCAGTTCTTC. Combining the CDR3 with reference TRBV18 and TRBJ2-1 gives the whole variable domain NAGVMQNPRHLVRRRGQEARLRCSPMKGHSHVYWYRQLPEEGLKFMVYLQKENIIDESGMPKERFSAEFPKEGPSILRIQQVVRGDSAAYFCASFREGNEQFFGPGTRLTVL.